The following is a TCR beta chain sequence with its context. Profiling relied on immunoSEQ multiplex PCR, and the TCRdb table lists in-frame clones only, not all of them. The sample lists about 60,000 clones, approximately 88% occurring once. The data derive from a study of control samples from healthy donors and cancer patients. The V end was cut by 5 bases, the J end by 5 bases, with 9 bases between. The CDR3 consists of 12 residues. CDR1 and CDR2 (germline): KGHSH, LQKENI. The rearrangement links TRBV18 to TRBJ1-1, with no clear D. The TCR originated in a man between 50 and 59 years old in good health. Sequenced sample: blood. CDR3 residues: CASSVAETEAFF. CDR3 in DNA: TGTGCCAGCTCAGTTGCCGAGACTGAAGCTTTCTTT.